The rows below give T cell receptor beta chains drawn from one sample of a study of Graves' ophthalmopathy and Graves' hyperthyroidism. TCRdb re-analysed the multiplex PCR reads in MiXCR, keeping a single row per CDR3 protein. This table holds 500,000 to 700,000 distinct CDR3 sequences, about 40% found once. The sample taken for sequencing was peripheral blood or thyroid tissue (not recorded which). The receptors originated from an adult man with Graves' hyperthyroidism. Both conserved end residues are part of each CDR3. The order of the fields is J gene, clone size, D gene, V gene, CDR3 DNA, CDR3 protein. A D gene is named only where the DNA matches it firmly. Clone size appears in some rows only: once, few, many, or a class for an expanded clone.

>TRBJ2-5|-|TRBD2|TRBV20-1
TGCAGTGCTGGGGACCTCGGACTAGCGGGGGGTCAAGAGACCCAGTACTTC
CSAGDLGLAGGQETQYF
>TRBJ1-2|few|-|TRBV4-2
TGTGCCAGCAGCACCTCCGGGACGGACTATGGCTACACCTTC
CASSTSGTDYGYTF
>TRBJ2-7|many|-|TRBV19
TGTGCCAGTAGTAGTAACGGGGGAGTAGGCGAGCAGTACTTC
CASSSNGGVGEQYF
>TRBJ1-1|many|-|TRBV19
TGTGCCAGTAGTATGGGTAACAGGGACACTGAAGCTTTCTTT
CASSMGNRDTEAFF
>TRBJ1-1|once|-|TRBV9
TGTGCCAGCAGCCAAGATGTGGGCACGAACACTGAAGCTTTCTTT
CASSQDVGTNTEAFF
>TRBJ1-1|many|-|TRBV6-6
TGTGCCAGCACCTACAGGGAGAACACTGAAGCTTTCTTT
CASTYRENTEAFF
>TRBJ2-2|-|TRBD1|TRBV6-6
TGTGCCAGCACCCCGGGACAGCCACCCGGGGAGCTGTTTTTT
CASTPGQPPGELFF
>TRBJ2-5|many|TRBD1|TRBV24-1
TGTGCCACCAGGGGGACAGGGAGAGGAGAGACCCAGTACTTC
CATRGTGRGETQYF
>TRBJ1-5|-|-|TRBV30
TGTGCCTGGAGGGGAGACAGCAGCAATCAGCCCCAGCATTTT
CAWRGDSSNQPQHF
>TRBJ2-5|many|-|TRBV9
TGTGCCAGCAGCGTAGCCGCAGGGTACCAAGAGACCCAGTACTTC
CASSVAAGYQETQYF
>TRBJ1-4|-|-|TRBV7-9
TGTGCCAGCAGCTTCCTTGGAGGGGGTAATGAAAAACTGTTTTTT
CASSFLGGGNEKLFF
>TRBJ2-7|many|-|TRBV15
TGTGCCACCAGCAGAGGATTTGGGTCCTACGAGCAGTACTTC
CATSRGFGSYEQYF
>TRBJ1-1|-|-|TRBV29-1
TGCAGCTCACTGAACCCGAACACTGAAGCTTTCTTT
CSSLNPNTEAFF
>TRBJ2-7|many|-|TRBV9
TGTGCCAGCAGCCCCCCTTCTCCTACAGGGAACAATTCCTACGAGCAGTACTTC
CASSPPSPTGNNSYEQYF
>TRBJ1-2|-|-|TRBV4-1
TGCGCCAGCAGCCAAGAAGCAGGGCTCCACTATGGCTACACCTTC
CASSQEAGLHYGYTF
>TRBJ1-2|-|TRBD1|TRBV10-3
TGTGCCATCAGTGATCGGCAGGGGGCGTATGGCTACACCTTC
CAISDRQGAYGYTF
>TRBJ2-7|-|TRBD2|TRBV7-9
TGTGCCAGCAGCTCAAGGGGGGGGGGGACTAGCGGGAGTTACGAGCAGTACTTC
CASSSRGGGTSGSYEQYF